These 32 T cell receptor beta chains were sequenced from one sample in a study of blood T cell repertoires in COVID-19. The repertoire was sequenced with immunoSEQ multiplex PCR; TCRdb's copy has only in-frame clones and lacks some. The table has 200,000 to 250,000 clones, 86% seen once; the top ten hold 2.2%. Sequencing was done on a sample of peripheral blood. These receptor sequences come from a man aged 30-40 years who had recovered from COVID-19.

This clone appeared a single time. The chain recombines TRBV5-8 with TRBJ2-5; 13 bases agree with TRBD2. The CDR3 contains 16 residues. Trimming removed 4 bases from V and 4 bases from J; junction bases left unmatched: 7. Germline CDR1 and CDR2: SGHTS and YDEGEE. The CDR3 DNA reads as TGTGCCAGCAGCCAAGGACTAGCGGGGGCGGGAGAGACCCAGTACTTC. The encoded protein is CASSQGLAGAGETQYF.

As DNA, the CDR3 is TGTGCCAGCAGCTTGGCAGGGGACTATGGCTACACCTTC. It specifies CASSLAGDYGYTF. This chain joins TRBV7-9 and TRBJ1-2; tentatively, D is TRBD1 (6 bases). This CDR3 spans 13 amino acids. Trimming removed 3 bases from V and 3 bases from J, with 8 bases in between. CDR1 and CDR2 (germline): SEHNR, FQNEAQ (reference sequence).

In its sample, this clone was seen a few times. Written as DNA, the CDR3 is TGCGCCACTCATGGGGCAGGGGGTGAGGAAGGGGGCTACACCTTC. Residues: CATHGAGGEEGGYTF. The chain has TRBV4-1 and TRBJ1-2, with 7 bases aligning to TRBD1. After removal of 10 bases from V and 8 bases from J, the junction contained 19 bases not matched to a gene. Germline V gene sequence: CDR1 MGHRA, CDR2 YSYEKL. CDR3 length: 15 residues.

This clone was recorded only once. The chain employs TRBV24-1 and TRBJ1-2; 8 bases map to TRBD1. Germline assignment: CDR1 KGHDR and CDR2 SFDVKD. The CDR3 covers 14 residues. With V trimmed by 9 bases and J by 7 bases, 12 bases remained unmatched. Written as DNA, the CDR3 is TGTGCCACCGGAGGACCAGGGGGCCGTGTTGGCTACACCTTC. It codes for CATGGPGGRVGYTF.

The chain uses TRBV12-5 and TRBJ2-5, with TRBD2 matching over 10 bases. CDR3 length: 15 amino acids. Germline V lookup: CDR1 LGHNT, CDR2 FRNRAP. V was pared by 7 bases and J by 4 bases, with 9 bases of the junction left unmatched. The CDR3 DNA reads TGTGCTAGTGCCTTTGGACTAGCGGTAGGAGAGACCCAGTACTTC. Amino acids: CASAFGLAVGETQYF. The full variable domain, completed using reference TRBV12-5 and TRBJ2-5, is DARVTQTPRHKVTEMGQEVTMRCQPILGHNTVFWYRQTMMQGLELLAYFRNRAPLDDSGMPKDRFSAEMPDATLATLKIQPSEPRDSAVYFCASAFGLAVGETQYFGPGTRLLVL.

V gene TRBV25-1 combines with J gene TRBJ2-7; 7 nucleotides line up with TRBD2. V lost 6 bases and J lost 2; bases outside the gene matches: 1. The CDR3 is made up of 12 amino acids. Germline-derived CDR1 and CDR2 are MGHDK and SYGVNS. The DNA for the CDR3 is TGTGCCAGCAGGGGGGGGACCTACGAGCAGTACTTC. This codes for CASRGGTYEQYF.

The rearrangement links TRBV19 to TRBJ2-3, with D maybe TRBD2 (7 bases). This CDR3 spans 17 amino acids. Per germline, CDR1 LNHDA and CDR2 SQIVND (reference sequence). Between the trimmed V and J ends, which lost 5 bases and 1 base, there was a span of 19 bases. CDR3 nucleotides: TGTGCCAGTAGTCTTACCGGGACTAAGGGGGGCACAGATACGCAGTATTTT. Protein product: CASSLTGTKGGTDTQYF.

The V gene is TRBV6-5, the J gene TRBJ1-5; 8 bases are a match to TRBD1. Per germline, CDR1 MNHEY and CDR2 SVGAGI. The CDR3 is 15 amino acids. V dropped 4 bases and J dropped 7; count of bases not matched to a gene: 9. CDR3 amino acids: CASSSTGGERQPQHF. CDR3 DNA sequence: TGTGCCAGCAGTTCTACAGGGGGGGAACGGCAGCCCCAGCATTTT.

A word on this clone: Other DNA sequences of this sample code for an identical CDR3. This chain connects TRBV6-5 to TRBJ2-2; 10 bases agree with TRBD1. V was clipped by 6 bases and J by 4 bases; unmatched bases: 2. CDR3 length: 14 residues. Germline V gene sequence: CDR1 MNHEY, CDR2 SVGAGI. The CDR3 DNA follows: TGTGCCAGCAGCTGGACAGGGGGCACCGGGGAGCTGTTTTTT. The encoded protein is CASSWTGGTGELFF.

The chain carries TRBV7-2 and TRBJ2-7, with D tentatively TRBD1 (5 bases). Germline CDR1 reads SGHTA; CDR2 reads FQGNSA. The CDR3 sequence is 15 residues long. Between the trimmed V and J ends, which lost 1 base and 2 bases, there was a span of 12 bases. The DNA of the CDR3 is TGTGCCAGCAGCTTAGAGGGGCGGTTGACCTACGAGCAGTACTTC. Translation: CASSLEGRLTYEQYF.

The genes are TRBV15 and TRBJ1-3; possibly TRBD1 for D (6 bases). V lost 5 bases and J lost 3, with 23 bases in between. The germline V gene encodes CDR1 LNHNV and CDR2 YYDKDF (reference sequence). The CDR3 sequence is 18 residues long. CDR3 region: CATSQRRRRGGNGNTIYF. CDR3 coding DNA: TGTGCCACCAGCCAGAGAAGGAGGAGGGGGGGGAATGGAAACACCATATATTTT.

The chain is built from TRBV18 and TRBJ1-5; 8 nucleotides agree with TRBD1. V shed 3 bases and J 7 bases; nucleotides not matched to a gene: 5. CDR1 and CDR2 (germline): KGHSH, LQKENI. CDR3 length: 14 amino acids. The CDR3 sequence is CASSPDRGGQPQHF. CDR3 DNA sequence: TGTGCCAGCTCACCCGACAGGGGTGGCCAGCCCCAGCATTTT.

This sequence joins TRBV4-1 and TRBJ1-1; D is unclear. CDR3 length equals 14 residues. Trimming removed 1 base at V and 1 base at J, with 7 bases between. CDR1 and CDR2 from the germline V gene are MGHRA and YSYEKL. CDR3 sequence (DNA): TGCGCCAGCAGCCAAGGGCGGGGGAACACTGAAGCTTTCTTT. This translates into CASSQGRGNTEAFF.

For this clone: This could be a read error, since a much larger clone is one nucleotide away. The chain couples TRBV11-2 to TRBJ1-4; 9 nucleotides align to TRBD1. V lost 5 bases and J lost 5; bases outside the gene matches: 3. CDR3 length equals 14 residues. Looked up from germline, CDR1 is SGHAT and CDR2 is FQNNGV. CDR3: CASSPGTGNEKLFF. CDR3 in DNA: TGTGCCAGCAGCCCCGGGACAGGGAATGAAAAACTGTTTTTT.

The V and J genes are TRBV27 and TRBJ2-1, with TRBD2 identical over 12 bases. Germline CDR1 is MNHEY and CDR2 is SMNVEV (reference sequence). This CDR3 is 16 amino acids long. The trim removed 3 bases at V and 7 bases at J, leaving 7 bases unmatched. The CDR3 reads CASSLASGGARNEQFF. The CDR3 DNA sequence: TGTGCCAGCAGTTTGGCTAGCGGGGGGGCCCGTAATGAGCAGTTCTTC.

The gene calls are TRBV20-1 and TRBJ1-2, with 10 bases lining up with TRBD1. Germline V CDR1 and CDR2: DFQATT, SNEGSKA (reference sequence). This CDR3 region has 11 residues. The CDR3 nucleotides read TGCAGCGGACAGGGGGTAAATGGCTACACCTTC. Protein: CSGQGVNGYTF.

This chain joins TRBV27 and TRBJ2-7, with D maybe TRBD1 (6 bases). V gave up 2 bases and J gave up 2 bases, with 16 bases separating them. Per the germline V gene, CDR1 is MNHEY and CDR2 is SMNVEV (reference sequence). The CDR3 has 16 amino acids. In DNA form, the CDR3 reads TGTGCCAGCAGTTTAAGGGTAGGGGCAGGGGCCTACGAGCAGTACTTC. Amino acids: CASSLRVGAGAYEQYF.

This clone was seen a single time. The rearrangement joins TRBV7-9 to TRBJ2-3, with TRBD2 matching 9 bases. Germline trimming cut 2 bases from V and 2 bases from J; bases unmatched to any gene: 11. The CDR3 covers 18 residues. Germline values: CDR1 SEHNR, CDR2 FQNEAQ (reference sequence). The CDR3 sequence is CASSLRAPSGAPTDTQYF. DNA for the CDR3: TGTGCCAGCAGCTTACGGGCCCCTAGCGGGGCGCCCACAGATACGCAGTATTTT.

The CDR3 DNA reads as TGTGCCAGTACGGGCTGGGCGGGACAGGGGGCTGATGAAGCTTTCTTT. Encoded protein: CASTGWAGQGADEAFF. This chain links TRBV19 with TRBJ1-1; the match to TRBD1 covers 12 bases. The germline V gene encodes CDR1 LNHDA and CDR2 SQIVND (reference sequence). J was trimmed by 7 bases and V by 7 bases; bases with no gene match: 13. The length of the CDR3 is 16 residues.

The rearrangement uses TRBV5-4 and TRBJ2-2, with TRBD2 identical over 7 bases. Germline V gene lookup returns CDR1 SGHNT and CDR2 YYREEE (reference sequence). The trim removed 2 bases at V and 6 bases at J, leaving 10 bases unmatched. The CDR3 has 16 residues. Here the CDR3 reads CASSLRGGGLAGELFF. The CDR3 DNA follows: TGTGCCAGCAGCTTAAGAGGCGGGGGATTGGCCGGGGAGCTGTTTTTT.

The V gene is TRBV11-2, the J gene TRBJ1-1, with a weak D call TRBD1 (5 bases). V gave up 0 bases and J gave up 4 bases, with 9 bases separating them. Germline loops: CDR1 SGHAT, CDR2 FQNNGV. There are 14 residues in the CDR3. The DNA for the CDR3 is TGTGCCAGCAGCTTAGATCAGGGCCTCACTGAAGCTTTCTTT. This codes for CASSLDQGLTEAFF.

The genes are TRBV14 and TRBJ1-5; tentative D call: TRBD1 (6 bases). There are 14 residues in the CDR3. Germline CDR1 SGHDN, CDR2 FVKESK. V was trimmed by 1 base and J by 5 bases, leaving 9 bases between them. The CDR3 region is CASSQVGGDQPQHF. CDR3 coding DNA: TGTGCCAGCAGCCAAGTAGGGGGGGATCAGCCCCAGCATTTT. Full variable domain (outside the CDR3, taken from reference TRBV14 and TRBJ1-5): EAGVTQFPSHSVIEKGQTVTLRCDPISGHDNLYWYRRVMGKEIKFLLHFVKESKQDESGMPNNRFLAERTGGTYSTLKVQPAELEDSGVYFCASSQVGGDQPQHFGDGTRLSIL.

The rearrangement links TRBV24-1 to TRBJ2-1; possible D gene TRBD1, 6 bases. V was clipped by 4 bases and J by 4 bases, with 13 bases between them. The CDR3 contains 15 residues. From germline, CDR1 is KGHDR and CDR2 SFDVKD. CDR3 in DNA: TGTGCCACCAGTGAACGGGACACCCTTTACAATGAGCAGTTCTTC. It translates to CATSERDTLYNEQFF.

Written as DNA, the CDR3 is TGTGCCAGCAGCGCCGGACTAGGAACTGAGCAGTTCTTC. This translates into CASSAGLGTEQFF. V and J are TRBV11-3 and TRBJ2-1; 7 bases line up with TRBD2. Trimming removed 5 bases from V and 9 bases from J; junction bases left unmatched: 7. Germline V gene sequence: CDR1 SGHNT, CDR2 YENEEA. The CDR3 loop spans 13 amino acids. The whole variable domain, filled in from reference TRBV11-3 and TRBJ2-1, reads EAGVVQSPRYKIIEKKQPVAFWCNPISGHNTLYWYLQNLGQGPELLIRYENEEAVDDSQLPKDRFSAERLKGVDSTLKIQPAELGDSAVYLCASSAGLGTEQFFGPGTRLTVL.

This chain connects TRBV7-7 to TRBJ2-2; 10 nucleotides align to TRBD1. The CDR3 length is 15 residues. The germline V gene encodes CDR1 SSHAT and CDR2 FNYEAQ (reference sequence). With 4 bases clipped from V and 7 bases from J, the junction kept 6 bases outside the gene matches. CDR3 bases: TGTGCCAGCAGCTCGCGGACAGGGGGTATCGGGGAGCTGTTTTTT. It encodes CASSSRTGGIGELFF.

The table lists this clone with a count of one. This chain uses TRBV7-2 with TRBJ2-7, with a weak D call TRBD1 (5 bases). Per the germline V gene, CDR1 is SGHTA and CDR2 is FQGNSA. This CDR3 comprises 12 residues. Trimming stripped 5 bases from V and 5 bases from J, with 10 bases between. CDR3 DNA: TGTGCCAGCAGCCATCAGGGTCACGAGCAGTACTTC. Residues: CASSHQGHEQYF.

This rearrangement joins TRBV19 to TRBJ1-1, with D possibly being TRBD1 (6 bases). Germline CDR1 is LNHDA and CDR2 is SQIVND (reference sequence). The ends were cut back, 2 bases at V and 7 bases at J, with 17 bases in the middle. The CDR3 totals 15 residues. DNA for the CDR3: TGTGCCAGTAGTATACCCCGGGGGGGGCCCCTTGAAGCTTTCTTT. The encoded protein is CASSIPRGGPLEAFF. Combining the CDR3 with reference TRBV19 and TRBJ1-1 gives the whole variable domain DGGITQSPKYLFRKEGQNVTLSCEQNLNHDAMYWYRQDPGQGLRLIYYSQIVNDFQKGDIAEGYSVSREKKESFPLTVTSAQKNPTAFYLCASSIPRGGPLEAFFGQGTRLTVV.

V usage is TRBV14 and J usage is TRBJ2-7; TRBD1 matches at 7 bases. Germline CDR1 and CDR2: SGHDN and FVKESK. V shed 4 bases, J shed 4 bases, and the junction held 1 base outside the gene matches. The CDR3 extends over 12 amino acids. This CDR3 is CASSPTGYEQYF. CDR3 bases: TGTGCCAGCAGCCCGACAGGGTACGAGCAGTACTTC.

Of note for this clone: This sample also contains other DNA sequences that code for the same CDR3. The chain carries TRBV9 and TRBJ2-2; 8 bases line up with TRBD2. The CDR3 loop spans 16 amino acids. V gave up 0 bases and J gave up 0 bases; unmatched junction bases: 1. Per germline, CDR1 SGDLS and CDR2 YYNGEE. The CDR3 coding sequence is TGTGCCAGCAGCGTAGCGGGGGGGGCGAACACCGGGGAGCTGTTTTTT. Residues: CASSVAGGANTGELFF.

The gene calls are TRBV3-1 (or the pseudogene TRBV3-2) and TRBJ2-5; 8 bases agree with TRBD2. V lost 2 bases and J lost 4; bases outside the gene matches: 9. CDR1 and CDR2 from the germline V gene are LGHDT and YNNKEL (reference sequence). CDR3 length equals 16 residues. The CDR3 loop reads CASSQHAGGPRETQYF. Written as DNA, the CDR3 is TGTGCCAGCAGCCAACACGCGGGGGGACCACGAGAGACCCAGTACTTC.

In its sample, this clone was seen a few times. The chain joins TRBV19 to TRBJ1-1; D not resolved. The CDR3 totals 15 residues. V lost 6 bases to trimming and J lost 6 bases, with 20 bases between them. Germline V gives CDR1 LNHDA, CDR2 SQIVND (reference sequence). CDR3 sequence (DNA): TGTGCCAGTAGGGGGTGGACTGAGGATGGACCTGAAGCTTTCTTT. Protein sequence: CASRGWTEDGPEAFF.

The V call is TRBV1, the J call TRBJ2-5; TRBD2 is the table's D call, not checked against the DNA. TRBV1 is a recognized pseudogene. The CDR3 consists of 18 residues. CDR3 sequence reads: CTSSQYTGTSLAQETQYF. In DNA, the CDR3 is TGCACCAGCAGCCAGTACACCGGGACTAGCCTGGCCCAAGAGACCCAGTACTTC.